One sample yielded the 30 T cell receptor beta chains listed below, sequenced in a study of T-cell reconstitution after alpha-beta-depleted transplantation in children. A library of TCRbeta sequences, prepared with unique molecular identifiers, was generated. TCRdb itself ran the PCR reads through MiXCR, one entry per CDR3 protein. Seen here are over 70,000 distinct CDR3 sequences, about 12% observed once, and the top ten hold approximately 15%. The sample was PBMCs from the stem cell graft donor, taken from the stem cell graft. These receptors all come from a human donor who donated a stem cell graft to a child with inherited bone marrow failure.

This clonotype was detected many times. J is TRBJ2-1 and V is TRBV14; D may correspond to TRBD1 or TRBD2 (5 bases each). V lost 0 bases and J 4 bases, leaving 10 bases between the germline ends. Germline V gives CDR1 SGHDN, CDR2 FVKESK. This CDR3 spans 15 amino acids. CDR3 in amino acids: CASSQEGRGYNEQFF. CDR3 coding DNA: TGTGCCAGCAGCCAAGAGGGACGGGGTTACAATGAGCAGTTCTTC.

This chain joins TRBV28 and TRBJ1-1, with D tentatively TRBD1 (6 bases). V was cut by 4 bases and J by 6 bases, with 15 bases left in between. This CDR3 has 14 residues. Germline V gene data show CDR1 as MDHEN and CDR2 as SYDVKM. CDR3 in amino acids: CASSWDTGRAEAFF. The CDR3 DNA is TGTGCCAGCAGTTGGGATACAGGGAGGGCTGAAGCTTTCTTT.

In this sample, this clonotype turned up a few times. This chain joins TRBV4-1 and TRBJ2-1; 10 bases line up with TRBD2. There are 16 residues in the CDR3. Trimming cost V 5 bases and J 8 bases; bases outside gene matches: 12. Germline CDR1 reads MGHRA; CDR2 reads YSYEKL. CDR3 in amino acids: CASSATSGRGVDEQFF. The CDR3 DNA reads TGCGCCAGCAGCGCGACTAGCGGGCGAGGAGTTGATGAGCAGTTCTTC.

The rearrangement joins TRBV5-1 to TRBJ2-5; TRBD1 or TRBD2 may be the D gene (6 bases each). The germline V gene has CDR1 SGHRS and CDR2 YFSETQ. V lost 5 bases to trimming and J lost 2 bases, with 19 bases between them. The CDR3 has 16 residues. In DNA, the CDR3 is TGCGCCAGCAGGCCTTGGAGGGGGGATATACAAGAGACCCAGTACTTC. Amino acid sequence: CASRPWRGDIQETQYF. The variable domain in full, completed from reference TRBV5-1 and TRBJ2-5, reads KAGVTQTPRYLIKTRGQQVTLSCSPISGHRSVSWYQQTPGQGLQFLFEYFSETQRNKGNFPGRFSGRQFSNSRSEMNVSTLELGDSALYLCASRPWRGDIQETQYFGPGTRLLVL.

The chain uses TRBV4-3 and TRBJ2-7; unclear D gene. This CDR3 spans 14 amino acids. Germline V gene sequence: CDR1 LGHNA, CDR2 YSLEER. V shed 0 bases and J shed 3 bases, with 9 bases lying between them. CDR3 coding DNA: TGCGCCAGCAGCCAAGAGTGGCAGTACTACGAGCAGTACTTC. It codes for CASSQEWQYYEQYF.

This clonotype was seen at least ten times. This chain uses TRBV12-3 or TRBV12-4 with TRBJ2-2; D may be TRBD1 (5 bases). The CDR3 covers 15 residues. V was clipped by 2 bases and J by 1 base, with 8 bases between them. CDR3 sequence: CASSLRQGNTGELFF. As DNA, the CDR3 is TGTGCCAGCAGTTTAAGGCAGGGGAACACCGGGGAGCTGTTTTTT.

This clonotype was detected ten times or more. This chain uses TRBV27 with TRBJ2-4; a weak D match, TRBD2 (6 bases). Trimming removed 5 bases from V and 2 bases from J, with 10 bases in between. Germline loops: CDR1 MNHEY, CDR2 SMNVEV (reference sequence). The CDR3 loop spans 14 amino acids. CDR3 DNA sequence: TGTGCCAGCAGTCTGGGGGGAACCAAAAACATTCAGTACTTC. The encoded protein is CASSLGGTKNIQYF.

This clonotype was seen repeatedly, ten times or more. The genes are TRBV7-2 and TRBJ2-1, with D possibly TRBD2 on 6 matching bases. From germline, CDR1 is SGHTA and CDR2 FQGNSA. The V gene lost 0 bases and the J gene lost 4 bases, with 10 bases spanning the gap. The CDR3 spans 15 residues. The CDR3 coding sequence is TGTGCCAGCAGCTTAGCGGCCAGCGGGTACAATGAGCAGTTCTTC. Residues: CASSLAASGYNEQFF.

This chain uses TRBV20-1 with TRBJ2-7, with D maybe TRBD2 (5 bases). Germline V gene data show CDR1 as DFQATT and CDR2 as SNEGSKA (reference sequence). The CDR3 loop spans 13 amino acids. V lost 6 bases to trimming and J lost 6 bases, with 18 bases between them. The CDR3 loop is CSAAGAAPSEQYF. In nucleotides, the CDR3 is TGCAGTGCCGCGGGCGCTGCGCCCTCCGAGCAGTACTTC.

This clonotype was counted only a few times. This chain joins TRBV7-2 and TRBJ2-3, with 9 nucleotides matching TRBD1. V was pared by 5 bases and J by 2 bases, with 2 bases of the junction left unmatched. The CDR3 loop spans 14 amino acids. Germline CDR1 SGHTA, CDR2 FQGNSA. The CDR3 reads CASSPQGATDTQYF. The CDR3 nucleotides read TGTGCCAGCAGCCCACAGGGGGCCACAGATACGCAGTATTTT.

There are many counts of this clonotype. The gene calls are TRBV3-1 and TRBJ2-3, with D unresolved. The V and J ends lost 10 bases and 6 bases respectively, with 11 bases between them. The germline gives CDR1 LGHDT, CDR2 YNNKEL (reference sequence). This CDR3 is 11 amino acids long. As DNA, the CDR3 is TGTGCCACCCACGGGTCCGATACGCAGTATTTT. Translated, it gives CATHGSDTQYF.

There are many counts of this clonotype. The chain employs TRBV5-6 and TRBJ2-1, with D possibly being TRBD2 (6 bases). V lost 2 bases, J lost 12 bases, and 30 bases lay in between. The CDR3 is 18 residues long. Germline V gene sequence: CDR1 SGHDT, CDR2 YYEEEE. The CDR3 coding sequence is TGTGCCAGCAGCTTTCACCCATCCGGAGAGGCCCGTGGGGGGTGGCAGTTCTTC. It encodes CASSFHPSGEARGGWQFF.

This clonotype was observed at least ten times. J is TRBJ1-5 and V is TRBV19; D remains ambiguous. This CDR3 is built from 13 residues. Germline V gives CDR1 LNHDA, CDR2 SQIVND (reference sequence). Trimming removed 0 bases from V and 7 bases from J, with 7 bases in between. In DNA form, the CDR3 reads TGTGCCAGTAGTATAGATCTCGAACAGCCCCAGCATTTT. This translates into CASSIDLEQPQHF. Filled out from reference TRBV19 and TRBJ1-5, the complete variable domain reads DGGITQSPKYLFRKEGQNVTLSCEQNLNHDAMYWYRQDPGQGLRLIYYSQIVNDFQKGDIAEGYSVSREKKESFPLTVTSAQKNPTAFYLCASSIDLEQPQHFGDGTRLSIL.

The genes are TRBV29-1 and TRBJ1-1; TRBD1 aligns across 7 bases. The V gene end was trimmed by 6 bases and the J gene end by 5 bases; junction bases not matched to a gene: 9. The CDR3 has 13 residues. CDR1 is SQVTM, CDR2 ANQGSEA, per germline. The CDR3 region is CSVAPTGRTEAFF. The CDR3 DNA follows: TGCAGCGTCGCGCCGACAGGGCGGACTGAAGCTTTCTTT.

This clonotype has a handful of counts. This chain connects TRBV4-3 to TRBJ1-2, with a tentative D call TRBD1 (5 bases). CDR1 LGHNA and CDR2 YSLEER come from the germline V gene. Trimming removed 0 bases from V and 8 bases from J, with 22 bases in between. This CDR3 is built from 17 residues. The CDR3 bases are TGCGCCAGCAGCCAAGATGGAACAGGTGGTTTAAATCGGGGCTACACCTTC. This gives the protein CASSQDGTGGLNRGYTF.

This clonotype was seen ten or more times. This chain links TRBV9 with TRBJ1-2, with 9 positions matching TRBD1. The J segment lost 2 bases and the V segment lost 3 bases, leaving 2 bases of the junction unmatched. The CDR3 totals 14 residues. Per germline, CDR1 SGDLS and CDR2 YYNGEE. In nucleotides, the CDR3 is TGTGCCAGCAGCGAGGGGACAGGGAACTATGGCTACACCTTC. Translating gives CASSEGTGNYGYTF. Variable domain in full (rest from reference TRBV9 and TRBJ1-2): DSGVTQTPKHLITATGQRVTLRCSPRSGDLSVYWYQQSLDQGLQFLIQYYNGEERAKGNILERFSAQQFPDLHSELNLSSLELGDSALYFCASSEGTGNYGYTFGSGTRLTVV.

Ten or more counts support this clonotype. This chain links TRBV7-6 with TRBJ1-1; 7 bases align to TRBD1. CDR1 and CDR2 (germline): SGHVS, FNYEAQ. J lost 3 bases, V lost 5 bases, and 9 bases had no gene match. CDR3 length equals 15 residues. CDR3 in DNA: TGTGCCAGCAGCGCATCACAGGGGACGGACACTGAAGCTTTCTTT. Protein product: CASSASQGTDTEAFF.

This clonotype was picked up many times. This rearrangement joins TRBV11-2 to TRBJ2-3, with TRBD1 matching 7 bases. The CDR3 consists of 16 residues. Germline lookup yields CDR1 SGHAT and CDR2 FQNNGV. V shed 1 base, J shed 0 bases, and the junction held 4 bases outside the gene matches. The CDR3 protein is CASSLVGGGSTDTQYF. For the CDR3, the DNA is TGTGCCAGCAGCTTAGTAGGGGGCGGAAGCACAGATACGCAGTATTTT.

This clonotype was seen repeatedly, ten times or more. The chain is built from TRBV20-1 and TRBJ2-3, with D perhaps TRBD1 (6 bases). CDR1 is DFQATT and CDR2 is SNEGSKA in the germline V gene (reference sequence). The CDR3 is 14 residues long. Trimming left V 1 base short and J 3 bases short, with 11 bases between. The CDR3 here is CSARVGRGTDTQYF. DNA for the CDR3: TGCAGTGCTAGAGTTGGCAGGGGAACAGATACGCAGTATTTT.

This clonotype has ten or more counts. This chain connects TRBV5-5 to TRBJ2-5; D could derive from TRBD1 or TRBD2 (5 bases each). The CDR3 loop spans 13 amino acids. Germline V gene lookup returns CDR1 SGHKS and CDR2 YYEKEE (reference sequence). Trimming left V 0 bases short and J 3 bases short, with 6 bases between. CDR3 region: CASSLGGEETQYF. In nucleotides, the CDR3 is TGTGCCAGCAGCTTGGGAGGGGAAGAGACCCAGTACTTC. The full variable domain, rest sourced from reference TRBV5-5 and TRBJ2-5, is DAGVTQSPTHLIKTRGQQVTLRCSPISGHKSVSWYQQVLGQGPQFIFQYYEKEERGRGNFPDRFSARQFPNYSSELNVNALLLGDSALYLCASSLGGEETQYFGPGTRLLVL.

The table lists this clonotype with many counts. The chain has TRBV29-1 and TRBJ1-4; D perhaps matches TRBD1 (5 bases). The CDR3 extends over 13 amino acids. Trimming shortened V by 4 bases and J by 4 bases, and 10 bases separated the two germline ends. Germline CDR1 reads SQVTM; CDR2 reads ANQGSEA. CDR3 region: CSVATVLNEKLFF. The CDR3 coding sequence is TGCAGCGTTGCGACAGTTCTTAATGAAAAACTGTTTTTT.

There are many counts of this clonotype. As DNA, the CDR3 is TGCGCCAGCAGCTTGGGACAGGGGGAGGAAAAACTGTTTTTT. The encoded protein is CASSLGQGEEKLFF. The V call is TRBV5-1, the J call TRBJ1-4; TRBD1 matches 9 bases. The junction had 2 bases not matched to a gene; V was cut back by 0 bases and J by 8 bases. The CDR3 has 14 amino acids. Per germline, CDR1 SGHRS and CDR2 YFSETQ.

This clonotype was seen ten or more times. This chain connects TRBV11-1 to TRBJ1-1; D unresolved. Per germline, CDR1 SGHAT and CDR2 FQDESV (reference sequence). V lost 1 base and J lost 1, with 7 bases in between. This CDR3 has 14 amino acids. The CDR3 sequence: CASSLDSWNTEAFF. CDR3 sequence (DNA): TGTGCCAGCAGCTTAGACTCGTGGAACACTGAAGCTTTCTTT.

The table lists this clonotype with many counts. The gene calls are TRBV28 and TRBJ1-1; D not resolved. V was pared by 7 bases and J by 0 bases, with 12 bases between. Germline values: CDR1 MDHEN, CDR2 SYDVKM. There are 14 residues in the CDR3. CDR3 in amino acids: CASKYAWMNTEAFF. In nucleotides, the CDR3 is TGTGCCAGCAAATACGCGTGGATGAACACTGAAGCTTTCTTT.

This clonotype was found many times. The chain is built from TRBV7-6 and TRBJ1-1, with D possibly matching TRBD1 (5 bases). Germline V gene sequence: CDR1 SGHVS, CDR2 FNYEAQ. The CDR3 loop spans 16 amino acids. V was shortened by 1 base and J by 1 base, with 13 bases between the two germline ends. The CDR3 here is CASSLGPGPKNTEAFF. The CDR3 coding sequence is TGTGCCAGCAGCTTAGGGCCGGGACCCAAGAACACTGAAGCTTTCTTT. Full variable domain (outside the CDR3, taken from reference TRBV7-6 and TRBJ1-1): GAGVSQSPRYKVTKRGQDVALRCDPISGHVSLYWYRQALGQGPEFLTYFNYEAQQDKSGLPNDRFSAERPEGSISTLTIQRTEQRDSAMYRCASSLGPGPKNTEAFFGQGTRLTVV.

This clonotype was observed a few times. For the CDR3, the DNA is TGTGCCAGCAGCTTGTTTCTAGCAAAAGAGACCCAGTACTTC. Its translation is CASSLFLAKETQYF. The J gene is TRBJ2-5, the V gene TRBV5-4; maybe TRBD2 (5 bases). Deletions cut 1 base from V and 3 bases from J, with 10 bases between. The CDR3 is 14 residues long. From germline, CDR1 is SGHNT and CDR2 YYREEE (reference sequence). Together with reference TRBV5-4 and TRBJ2-5, the CDR3 gives the full variable domain: ETGVTQSPTHLIKTRGQQVTLRCSSQSGHNTVSWYQQALGQGPQFIFQYYREEENGRGNFPPRFSGLQFPNYSSELNVNALELDDSALYLCASSLFLAKETQYFGPGTRLLVL.

This clonotype has ten or more counts. The chain couples TRBV5-1 to TRBJ2-2, with 7 bases lining up with TRBD1. This CDR3 contains 15 residues. V shed 6 bases, J shed 0 bases, and the junction held 5 bases outside the gene matches. Germline V gene lookup returns CDR1 SGHRS and CDR2 YFSETQ. The CDR3 region is CASTPQGANTGELFF. CDR3 in DNA: TGCGCCAGCACCCCTCAGGGGGCGAACACCGGGGAGCTGTTTTTT.

This clonotype turned up a few times. V usage is TRBV12-3 or TRBV12-4 and J usage is TRBJ1-6, with D perhaps matching TRBD1 (5 bases). The CDR3 has 12 residues. Trimming pared 5 bases from V and 9 bases from J, leaving 8 bases between. CDR3: CASSTRVSPLHF. The CDR3 DNA reads TGTGCCAGCAGTACCAGGGTTTCACCCCTCCACTTT.

This clonotype has a count of ten or more. Here the CDR3 DNA reads TGTGCCAGCAGTTTTAACAGGGGTAGGACTGAAGCTTTCTTT. Amino acid sequence: CASSFNRGRTEAFF. The chain recombines TRBV6-2 or TRBV6-3 with TRBJ1-1; 7 bases align to TRBD1. The CDR3 has 14 amino acids. V lost 4 bases and J lost 5; bases outside the gene matches: 7. Germline V lookup: CDR1 MNHEY, CDR2 SVGEGT.

This clonotype was recorded many times. J is TRBJ2-7 and V is TRBV28; the match to TRBD1 covers 8 bases. The V and J ends lost 2 bases and 7 bases, in that order; junction bases with no gene match: 1. CDR3 length: 12 amino acids. CDR1 MDHEN and CDR2 SYDVKM come from the germline V gene. CDR3 sequence reads: CASSLQGAEQYF. In DNA form, the CDR3 reads TGTGCCAGCAGTTTACAGGGGGCTGAGCAGTACTTC.